Described below is a single T cell receptor (beta chain) sequence and its context. These data are taken from a study of blood T cell repertoires in COVID-19. As processed by the authors: Amplification of reference gene primers was used by the study to estimate nucleated cell counts. The repertoire was sequenced with immunoSEQ multiplex PCR; TCRdb's copy has only in-frame clones and lacks some. The DNA gave D and trimming, while V, J and clone size come from that table. The sample lists 200,000 or so clones, roughly 80% occurring once. The CDR3 covers 14 residues. Trimming removed 4 bases from V and 6 bases from J, with 15 bases in between. Germline lookup yields CDR1 MGHRA and CDR2 YSYEKL. Each recovered donor of Cohort 3 presented with two negative PCRs, clearance, or symptom resolution.

The sequenced sample consisted of PBMCs or T cells enriched from blood (not recorded which). This chain connects TRBV4-1 to TRBJ1-1, with unresolved D. This TCR was recovered from a middle-aged man who had recovered from COVID-19. This CDR3 is CASSRLGSKAEAFF. DNA for the CDR3: TGCGCCAGCAGCCGCCTGGGGAGTAAGGCTGAAGCTTTCTTT.